This T cell receptor beta chain stems from a study of blood T cell repertoires in COVID-19. Study at large: PBMCs, B-cell-depleted T cells, or T cells were the source of the cDNA or gDNA that made up the material.

Original processing methods: Amplified reference gene primers provided the basis for estimating nucleated cell counts. Data came from immunoSEQ multiplex PCR; TCRdb stores just in-frame clones and leaves some out. V, J and clone size were drawn from that table, and D and trimming were deduced from the DNA. The table includes roughly 570,000 clones, about 89% detected once. There are 14 residues in the CDR3. The germline V and J ends were trimmed by 4 bases and 4 bases, with 13 bases remaining between them. Looked up from germline, CDR1 is SGHNT and CDR2 is YYREEE (reference sequence). The material sequenced was peripheral blood. The sequence derives from a woman aged 50 to 60 with COVID-19, enrolled during active disease. The genes are TRBV5-4 and TRBJ2-3; D is possibly TRBD2 (6 bases). The CDR3 DNA reads TGTGCCAGCAGCGCGGGCCCTAGCGCAGATACGCAGTATTTT. It codes for CASSAGPSADTQYF.